These 21 T cell receptor beta chains came from one sample sequenced in a study of blood T cell repertoires in COVID-19 (dated by TCRdb to about 2020). Libraries were constructed by the immunoSEQ multiplex PCR assay. TCRdb obtained this table from immuneACCESS and retained in-frame rearrangements with V and J assigned. These tables miss some clones; where compared with another copy, unresolved V genes account for less than half of the shortfall, and the remainder is unexplained. This sample holds under 300,000 clones; about 83% were observed only once. The ten most abundant clones make up 5.5% of the sample. What was sequenced was peripheral blood. The receptors stem from a human donor in a cohort sampled during active COVID-19.

This rearrangement joins TRBV18 to TRBJ2-7; 7 bases are shared with TRBD1. With 4 bases clipped from V and 4 bases from J, the junction kept 7 bases outside the gene matches. The germline V gene encodes CDR1 KGHSH and CDR2 LQKENI. The CDR3 spans 14 residues. The CDR3 coding sequence is TGTGCCAGCTCACAAAACAGGGGAATTTACGAGCAGTACTTC. This sequence encodes CASSQNRGIYEQYF.

The chain is built from TRBV2 and TRBJ2-6, with TRBD1 as a possible D gene (6 bases). The CDR3 is made up of 16 amino acids. V was clipped by 11 bases and J by 0 bases, with 17 bases between them. Germline CDR1 is SNHLY and CDR2 is FYNNEI. In DNA, the CDR3 is TGTGCCGGGAAGGGGCAGGGGAACTCTGGGGCCAACGTCCTGACTTTC. Residues: CAGKGQGNSGANVLTF.

V usage is TRBV19 and J usage is TRBJ1-1, with D unclear. The CDR3 has 12 amino acids. Germline CDR1 and CDR2: LNHDA and SQIVND (reference sequence). Trimming took off 3 bases at V and 1 base at J, with 3 bases between the two ends. Here the CDR3 DNA reads TGTGCCAGTAGTATGGCGAACACTGAAGCTTTCTTT. Translating it yields CASSMANTEAFF.

The chain has TRBV6-5 and TRBJ2-7; TRBD1 aligns across 9 bases. Germline values: CDR1 MNHEY, CDR2 SVGAGI. J gave up 5 bases and V 4 bases, and 9 bases lay outside the gene matches. This CDR3 contains 15 residues. The CDR3 region is CASSLTGTGQDEQYF. CDR3 nucleotides: TGTGCCAGCAGTTTAACCGGGACAGGGCAGGACGAGCAGTACTTC.

The chain couples TRBV11-2 to TRBJ1-1; D is possibly TRBD1 (6 bases). Germline-derived CDR1 and CDR2 are SGHAT and FQNNGV. With 5 bases removed from V and 2 bases from J, the gap between germline ends came to 12 bases. The CDR3 has 14 residues. CDR3 nucleotide sequence: TGTGCCAGCAGCCCGGACAGTTTTAACACTGAAGCTTTCTTT. Protein: CASSPDSFNTEAFF.

J is TRBJ1-6 and V is TRBV21-1; TRBD1 is the table's D call, not checked against the DNA. TRBV21-1 is classified as a pseudogene. The CDR3 length is 17 residues. The CDR3 sequence: CASSKPREGCHNSPLHF. The CDR3 region has the DNA TGTGCCAGCAGCAAACCCAGGGAAGGTTGCCATAATTCACCCCTCCACTTT.

The chain has TRBV10-3 and TRBJ1-5, with no clear D. Germline V CDR1 and CDR2: ENHRY, SYGVKD. V dropped 2 bases and J dropped 7 bases, with 6 bases sitting between them. This CDR3 is 12 amino acids long. The CDR3 region has the DNA TGTGCCATCAGTGAGACAAACCAGCCCCAGCATTTT. This gives the protein CAISETNQPQHF.

The gene calls are TRBV10-3 and TRBJ2-1; TRBD2 might be the D (6 bases). Germline values: CDR1 ENHRY, CDR2 SYGVKD. The CDR3 spans 12 residues. The V end lost 8 bases, the J end lost 7 bases, and 12 bases lay between the germline ends. CDR3 sequence: CAIGGPYNEQFF. The CDR3 nucleotides read TGTGCCATCGGAGGGCCATATAATGAGCAGTTCTTC.

V is TRBV24-1 and J is TRBJ2-1; TRBD2 matches at 15 bases. V lost 4 bases and J lost 9; bases outside the gene matches: 6. Germline V CDR1 and CDR2: KGHDR, SFDVKD. This CDR3 is built from 16 residues. The CDR3 loop reads CATSDGLAGGLGEQFF. CDR3 DNA: TGTGCCACCAGTGACGGACTAGCGGGAGGGTTGGGTGAGCAGTTCTTC.

The rearrangement joins TRBV19 to TRBJ1-1; D might be TRBD1 (5 bases). This CDR3 contains 16 residues. Germline V lookup: CDR1 LNHDA, CDR2 SQIVND (reference sequence). V was pared by 3 bases and J by 1 base, with 15 bases between. The CDR3 loop reads CASSITGPHPNTEAFF. CDR3 DNA: TGTGCCAGTAGTATTACAGGTCCTCACCCGAACACTGAAGCTTTCTTT.

This clone appeared once. The CDR3 DNA reads TGTGCCAGCAGCTTTGGTGGCGGGGGGGCGTCAGATACGCAGTATTTT. Amino acid sequence: CASSFGGGGASDTQYF. The V call is TRBV7-2, the J call TRBJ2-3; 9 bases are a match to TRBD2. V lost 3 bases to trimming and J lost 4 bases; unmatched junction nucleotides: 8. Per the germline V gene, CDR1 is SGHTA and CDR2 is FQGNSA. The CDR3 consists of 16 residues.

The chain employs TRBV3-1 (or the pseudogene TRBV3-2) and TRBJ1-2, with TRBD1 as a possible D gene (5 bases). Germline V gives CDR1 LGHDT, CDR2 YNNKEL (reference sequence). The CDR3 covers 13 residues. V dropped 5 bases and J dropped 7 bases, with 14 bases sitting between them. The CDR3 DNA follows: TGTGCCAGCAGCGACAGATGGGAACTTGGCTACACCTTC. This encodes CASSDRWELGYTF.

V gene TRBV3-1 (or the pseudogene TRBV3-2) combines with J gene TRBJ2-3; 11 bases map to TRBD2. CDR3 size: 15 residues. V trimming: 7 bases; J trimming: 4 bases; junction bases outside the gene matches: 7. Germline CDR1 and CDR2: LGHDT and YNNKEL (reference sequence). CDR3 sequence: CASNIAGGPADTQYF. As DNA, the CDR3 is TGTGCCAGCAATATAGCGGGAGGGCCGGCAGATACGCAGTATTTT.

J is TRBJ2-3 and V is TRBV19; TRBD1 aligns across 8 bases. The CDR3 length is 19 residues. The V gene's germline CDR1 is LNHDA and CDR2 SQIVND (reference sequence). V lost 1 base to trimming and J lost 3 bases; unmatched junction nucleotides: 15. In DNA, the CDR3 is TGTGCCAGTAGTATAGTATTCGAAGGGGCAGGGGGCCGAACAGATACGCAGTATTTT. Its translation is CASSIVFEGAGGRTDTQYF.

This clone was seen a single time. The chain couples TRBV6-5 to TRBJ2-1; D ambiguous. V lost 7 bases, J lost 4 bases, and 14 bases lay in between. Germline assignment: CDR1 MNHEY and CDR2 SVGAGI. The CDR3 totals 14 residues. This chain's CDR3 is CASTSSYEYNEQFF. The CDR3 nucleotides are TGTGCCAGCACATCTTCTTATGAGTACAATGAGCAGTTCTTC.

The V and J genes are TRBV27 and TRBJ1-6, with 11 positions matching TRBD1. V lost 5 bases and J lost 10; bases outside the gene matches: 13. Germline loops: CDR1 MNHEY, CDR2 SMNVEV (reference sequence). The CDR3 spans 17 residues. The CDR3 DNA reads as TGTGCCAGCAGTGCTACACCGCCGGGACAGGGGGTGTCACCCCTCCACTTT. Translated: CASSATPPGQGVSPLHF.

The chain recombines TRBV19 with TRBJ2-1, with 7 bases aligning to TRBD1. The germline CDR1 and CDR2 sequences are LNHDA and SQIVND (reference sequence). This CDR3 has 17 residues. After removal of 3 bases from V and 0 bases from J, the junction contained 8 bases not matched to a gene. The CDR3 nucleotides read TGTGCCAGTAGTATGGGACAGCTACGGAGCTCCTACAATGAGCAGTTCTTC. Translating it yields CASSMGQLRSSYNEQFF.

DNA for the CDR3: TGTGCCAGCAGCGTCTCAAGCGGGTCCTCCAGGACCCAGTACTTC. Protein product: CASSVSSGSSRTQYF. The chain combines TRBV9 with TRBJ2-5, with a weak D call TRBD2 (6 bases). Germline lookup yields CDR1 SGDLS and CDR2 YYNGEE. CDR3 length: 15 residues. V lost 2 bases, J lost 7 bases, and 18 bases lay in between.

The V and J genes are TRBV6-5 and TRBJ2-1; 11 bases fit TRBD2. This CDR3 has 13 amino acids. Germline V gene data show CDR1 as MNHEY and CDR2 as SVGAGI. Unmatched junction bases numbered 6, after V lost 8 bases and J lost 9 bases. The CDR3 nucleotides are TGTGCCAGCCGGGGGACTAGCGGTCCTGAGCAGTTCTTC. Translation gives CASRGTSGPEQFF.

The chain is built from TRBV9 and TRBJ1-1; D not certain. The germline gives CDR1 SGDLS, CDR2 YYNGEE. The CDR3 contains 15 residues. V lost 2 bases, J lost 0 bases, and 11 bases lay in between. The CDR3 is CASSVTTSLNTEAFF. As DNA, the CDR3 is TGTGCCAGCAGCGTGACAACCAGTTTGAACACTGAAGCTTTCTTT.

This clone was counted once. The genes are TRBV4-1 and TRBJ2-6, with a weak D call TRBD2 (6 bases). This CDR3 contains 22 residues. Germline V gives CDR1 MGHRA, CDR2 YSYEKL. The ends were cut back, 0 bases at V and 0 bases at J, with 24 bases in the middle. CDR3 in DNA: TGCGCCAGCAGCCAAGAGGCCGTAGGAGGGGCGCTTGCTAGCTCTGGGGCCAACGTCCTGACTTTC. Amino acids: CASSQEAVGGALASSGANVLTF.